This TCR beta chain was recorded in a study of Ad26.COV2.S vaccination and SARS-CoV-2 variants (dated by TCRdb to about 2021). Broadly, across the study: Vaccine-arm donors came from COV1001, a multicentre, randomized, double-blind, placebo-controlled phase I-IIa trial of Ad26.COV2.S in healthy adults. Dosing of Ad26.COV2.S was intramuscular, at either 5x10^10 or 1x10^11 viral particles, delivered as one shot or as two shots spaced 56 days apart. Sequencing of the TCRbeta repertoire served to evaluate the specificity and breadth of SARS-CoV-2-reactive T cell receptors following Ad26.COV2.S vaccination. The TCR-sequenced set comprised around 30 samples: some 19 Ad26.COV2.S vaccine recipients, 5 placebo recipients and 8 SARS-CoV-2 convalescent individuals. Trial participants were randomized into five groups of five: low-dose or high-dose Ad26.COV2.S given once or twice, or placebo on both occasions. Investigators did not know the trial group allocation while performing experiments and assessing outcomes.

CDR1 and CDR2 are drawn from the germline V gene: MGHRA, YSYEKL. The CDR3, cysteine through phenylalanine, is 15 amino acids long. CDR3 DNA is the only sequence kept; it has 45 bases, read in frame from the first base. A distance of 8 bases separates the germline ends of V and J, which lose 2 bases and 0 bases respectively. Read against the paper, the sample's treatment or condition label means: around 19 received Ad26.COV2.S at low or high dose, single or two shots; a few received placebo; per-sample allocation not given. Repertoires of vaccine and placebo recipients were sequenced from samples collected on day 63 after the first injection. In Cohort 1b, roughly 26 adults aged 18-55 years were enrolled at a single site in Boston, USA, between 29 July and 7 August 2020. Ad26.COV2.S was a replication-incompetent adenovirus type 26 vector expressing a prefusion-stabilized SARS-CoV-2 spike protein from the original Wuhan strain.

TCRbeta CDR3 regions were sequenced with the immunoSEQ Assay. After extraction, genomic DNA underwent amplification by bias-controlled multiplex PCR, followed by high-throughput sequencing. Per the source publication's procedure: To quantify the absolute abundance of every unique TCRbeta CDR3 region, sequences were collapsed and filtered. T cell fraction was estimated by normalizing TCRbeta template counts to usable DNA, which was measured by amplifying reference genes present in all nucleated cells. Repertoire TCRs were annotated as SARS-CoV-2-specific by exact matching of V gene, CDR3 amino acid sequence and J gene to a known reactive TCR set. MIRA supplied the reference SARS-CoV-2 TCR set, which was filtered for enrichment in COVID-19-positive ImmuneCODE repertoires so that public or cross-reactive TCRs were removed. Based on the MIRA antigens, annotated TCRs were further analysed at the level of specific ORF or position within ORF. Breadth was defined as the number of annotated unique rearrangements divided by the total number of unique productive rearrangements, and depth was defined as the summed frequency of the annotated unique rearrangements. Two-sided Wilcoxon rank-sum tests were used to compare TCR breadth between groups. TCRdb obtained this table from immuneACCESS and retained in-frame rearrangements with V and J assigned. These tables miss some clones; where compared with another copy, unresolved V genes account for less than half of the shortfall, and the remainder is unexplained. The V and J calls and clone size are taken from that table; D and trimming were inferred from the DNA. Across this sample there are 350,000 to 400,000 clones, with roughly nine tenths seen only once. 3.5% of the sample belongs to the ten largest clones.

The paper as a whole reports these results and caveats: After vaccination, substantial breadth of spike-specific CD8+ and CD4+ T cell responses was reported. Spike-specific TCR breadth was higher in Ad26.COV2.S recipients than in placebo recipients (P = 0.0014). Comparing responses between vaccine doses or regimens was not something the study was powered to do. The authors noted that the TCR breadth and depth analyses may have underestimated total T cell responses. Non-spike TCR breadth was comparable between vaccine and placebo recipients, consistent with the vaccine containing only spike.

To note about this clone: This clone's antigen is unknown. No much larger clone is present one base from it, and per-base qualities are unavailable.

This TCR came from a person aged 18 to 59 who received the Ad26.COV2.S COVID-19 vaccine or a placebo. The material sequenced was peripheral blood, taken in a trial of Ad26.COV2.S vaccine versus placebo. The chain is encoded by TRBV4-1 joined to TRBJ1-3; the D gene is not confidently resolved. The nucleotide sequence is given as TGCGCCAGCAGCCAACTTACCCACTCTGGAAACACCATATATTTT. Its protein is CASSQLTHSGNTIYF.